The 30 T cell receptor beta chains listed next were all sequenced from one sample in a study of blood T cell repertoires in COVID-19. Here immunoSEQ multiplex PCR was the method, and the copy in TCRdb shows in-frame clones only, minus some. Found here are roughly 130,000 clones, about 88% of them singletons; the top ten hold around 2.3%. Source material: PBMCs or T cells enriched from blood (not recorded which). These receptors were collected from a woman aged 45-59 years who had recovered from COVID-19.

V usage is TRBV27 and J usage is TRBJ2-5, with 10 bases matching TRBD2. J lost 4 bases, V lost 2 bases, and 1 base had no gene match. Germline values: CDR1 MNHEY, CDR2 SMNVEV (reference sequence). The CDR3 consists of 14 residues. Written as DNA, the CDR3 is TGTGCCAGCAGTTTAATAGCGGGGGGAGAGACCCAGTACTTC. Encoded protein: CASSLIAGGETQYF.

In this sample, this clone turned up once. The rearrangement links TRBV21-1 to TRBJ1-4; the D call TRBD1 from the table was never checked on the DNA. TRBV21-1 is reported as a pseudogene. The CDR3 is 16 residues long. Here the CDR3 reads CASTRLAGEDAEKLFF. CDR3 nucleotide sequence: TGTGCCAGCACCCGCCTCGCAGGGGAAGATGCTGAAAAACTGTTTTTT.

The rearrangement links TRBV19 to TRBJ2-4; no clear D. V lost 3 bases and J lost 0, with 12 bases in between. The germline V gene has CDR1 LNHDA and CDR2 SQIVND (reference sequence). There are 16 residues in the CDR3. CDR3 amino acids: CASSINQLLAKNIQYF. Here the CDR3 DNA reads TGTGCCAGTAGTATCAACCAACTCCTAGCCAAAAACATTCAGTACTTC.

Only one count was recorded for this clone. The CDR3 sequence is CASSTDRASYEQYF. In nucleotides, the CDR3 is TGTGCCAGTAGTACCGACAGGGCCTCCTACGAGCAGTACTTC. The chain joins TRBV19 to TRBJ2-7, with 7 positions matching TRBD1. Trimming cost V 4 bases and J 0 bases; bases outside gene matches: 3. This CDR3 comprises 14 residues. Germline values: CDR1 LNHDA, CDR2 SQIVND (reference sequence).

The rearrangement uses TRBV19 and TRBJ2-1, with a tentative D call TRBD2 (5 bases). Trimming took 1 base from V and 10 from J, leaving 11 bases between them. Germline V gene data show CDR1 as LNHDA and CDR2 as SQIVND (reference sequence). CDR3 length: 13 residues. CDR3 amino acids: CASSIASRGEQFF. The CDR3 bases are TGTGCCAGTAGTATAGCGTCTCGGGGAGAGCAGTTCTTC.

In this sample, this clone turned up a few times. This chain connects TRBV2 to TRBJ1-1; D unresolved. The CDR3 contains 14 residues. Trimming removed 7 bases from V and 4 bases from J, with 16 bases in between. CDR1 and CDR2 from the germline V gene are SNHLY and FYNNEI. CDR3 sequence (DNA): TGTGCCAGCAATGCGAGGCTCGTCTCCACTGAAGCTTTCTTT. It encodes CASNARLVSTEAFF.

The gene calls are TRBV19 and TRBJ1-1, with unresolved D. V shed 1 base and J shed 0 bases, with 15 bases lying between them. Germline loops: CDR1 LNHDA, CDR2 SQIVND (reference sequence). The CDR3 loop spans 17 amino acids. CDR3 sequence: CASSIVSRGALNTEAFF. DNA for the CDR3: TGTGCCAGTAGTATAGTTTCCCGGGGAGCCCTGAACACTGAAGCTTTCTTT.

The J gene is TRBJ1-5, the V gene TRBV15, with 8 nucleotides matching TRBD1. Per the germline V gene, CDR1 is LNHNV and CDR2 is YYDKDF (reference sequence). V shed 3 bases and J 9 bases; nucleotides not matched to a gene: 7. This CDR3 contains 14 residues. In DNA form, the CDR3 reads TGTGCCACCAGCAGGAACAGGGGGTGGCCGCCCCAGCATTTT. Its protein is CATSRNRGWPPQHF.

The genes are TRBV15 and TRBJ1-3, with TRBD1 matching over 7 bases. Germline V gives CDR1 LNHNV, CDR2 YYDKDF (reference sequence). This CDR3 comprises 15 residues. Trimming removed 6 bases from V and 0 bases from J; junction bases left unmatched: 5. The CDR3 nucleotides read TGTGCCACCAGTCGGACAGGAGGCTCTGGAAACACCATATATTTT. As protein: CATSRTGGSGNTIYF.

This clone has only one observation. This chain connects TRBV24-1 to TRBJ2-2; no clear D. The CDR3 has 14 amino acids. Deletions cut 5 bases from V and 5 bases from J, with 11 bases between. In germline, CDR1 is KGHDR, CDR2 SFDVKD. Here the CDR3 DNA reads TGTGCCACCAGTGCTAGAGGTCGAACCGGGGAGCTGTTTTTT. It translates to CATSARGRTGELFF.

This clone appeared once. The CDR3 sequence: CASSLEGWGVGGYTF. In nucleotides, the CDR3 is TGCGCCAGCAGCTTGGAGGGCTGGGGCGTGGGTGGCTACACCTTC. The chain joins TRBV5-1 to TRBJ1-2; TRBD1 is a possible D gene (5 bases). V lost 0 bases and J lost 7, with 16 bases in between. Per the germline V gene, CDR1 is SGHRS and CDR2 is YFSETQ. This CDR3 is 15 amino acids long.

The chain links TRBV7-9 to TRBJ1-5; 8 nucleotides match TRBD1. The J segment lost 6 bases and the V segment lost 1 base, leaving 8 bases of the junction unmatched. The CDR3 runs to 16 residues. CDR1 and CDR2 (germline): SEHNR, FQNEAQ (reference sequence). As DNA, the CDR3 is TGTGCCAGCAGCTTAGTAGGCCAGGGGGCTAGTCAGCCCCAGCATTTT. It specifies CASSLVGQGASQPQHF.

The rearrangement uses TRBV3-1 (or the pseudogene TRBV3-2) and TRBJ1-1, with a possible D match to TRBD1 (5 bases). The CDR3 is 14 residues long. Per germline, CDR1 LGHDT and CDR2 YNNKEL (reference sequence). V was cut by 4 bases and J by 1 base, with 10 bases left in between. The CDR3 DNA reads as TGTGCCAGCAGCCGCCTACAGGAGAACACTGAAGCTTTCTTT. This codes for CASSRLQENTEAFF.

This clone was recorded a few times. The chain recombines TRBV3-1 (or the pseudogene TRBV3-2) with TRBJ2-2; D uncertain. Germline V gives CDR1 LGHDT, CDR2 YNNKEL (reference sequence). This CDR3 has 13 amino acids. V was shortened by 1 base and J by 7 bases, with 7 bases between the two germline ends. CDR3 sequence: CASSQVPYGELFF. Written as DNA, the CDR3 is TGTGCCAGCAGCCAAGTTCCCTACGGGGAGCTGTTTTTT.

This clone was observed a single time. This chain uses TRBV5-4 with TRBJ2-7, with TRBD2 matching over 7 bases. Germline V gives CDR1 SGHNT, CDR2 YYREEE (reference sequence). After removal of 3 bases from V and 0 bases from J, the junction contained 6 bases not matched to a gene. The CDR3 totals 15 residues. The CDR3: CASSSTSAFSYEQYF. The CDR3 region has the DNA TGTGCCAGCAGCTCCACTAGCGCGTTCTCCTACGAGCAGTACTTC.

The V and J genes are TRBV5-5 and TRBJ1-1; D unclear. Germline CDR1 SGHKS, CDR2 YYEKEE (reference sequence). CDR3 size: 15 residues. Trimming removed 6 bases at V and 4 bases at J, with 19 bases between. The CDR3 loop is CASTSALVGRTEAFF. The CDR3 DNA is TGTGCCAGCACCAGCGCTTTGGTGGGTCGCACTGAAGCTTTCTTT. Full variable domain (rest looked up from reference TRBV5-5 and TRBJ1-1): DAGVTQSPTHLIKTRGQQVTLRCSPISGHKSVSWYQQVLGQGPQFIFQYYEKEERGRGNFPDRFSARQFPNYSSELNVNALLLGDSALYLCASTSALVGRTEAFFGQGTRLTVV.

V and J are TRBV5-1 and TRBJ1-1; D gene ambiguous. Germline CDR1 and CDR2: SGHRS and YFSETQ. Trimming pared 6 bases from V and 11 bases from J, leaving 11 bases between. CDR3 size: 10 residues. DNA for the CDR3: TGCGCCAGCATCGACGGCGGGGCTTTCTTT. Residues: CASIDGGAFF.

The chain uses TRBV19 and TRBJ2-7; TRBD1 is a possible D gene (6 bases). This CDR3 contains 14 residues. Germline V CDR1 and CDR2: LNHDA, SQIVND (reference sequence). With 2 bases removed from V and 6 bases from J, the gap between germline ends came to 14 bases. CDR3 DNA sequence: TGTGCCAGTAGTATACAGGGGAACCCACTCGAGCAGTACTTC. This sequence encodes CASSIQGNPLEQYF. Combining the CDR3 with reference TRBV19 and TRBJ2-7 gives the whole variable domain DGGITQSPKYLFRKEGQNVTLSCEQNLNHDAMYWYRQDPGQGLRLIYYSQIVNDFQKGDIAEGYSVSREKKESFPLTVTSAQKNPTAFYLCASSIQGNPLEQYFGPGTRLTVT.

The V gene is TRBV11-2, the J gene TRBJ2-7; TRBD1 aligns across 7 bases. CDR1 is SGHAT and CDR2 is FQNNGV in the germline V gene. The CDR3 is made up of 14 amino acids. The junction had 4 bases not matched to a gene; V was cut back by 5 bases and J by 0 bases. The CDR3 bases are TGTGCCAGCAGCGTGGGACAGAGCTCCTACGAGCAGTACTTC. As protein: CASSVGQSSYEQYF. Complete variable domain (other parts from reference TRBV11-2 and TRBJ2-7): EAGVAQSPRYKIIEKRQSVAFWCNPISGHATLYWYQQILGQGPKLLIQFQNNGVVDDSQLPKDRFSAERLKGVDSTLKIQPAKLEDSAVYLCASSVGQSSYEQYFGPGTRLTVT.

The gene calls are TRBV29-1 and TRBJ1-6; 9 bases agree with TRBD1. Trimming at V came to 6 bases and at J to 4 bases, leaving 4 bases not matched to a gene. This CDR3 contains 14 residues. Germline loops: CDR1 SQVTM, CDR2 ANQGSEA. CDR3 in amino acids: CSVLGTGYNSPLHF. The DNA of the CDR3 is TGCAGCGTCCTCGGGACAGGGTATAATTCACCCCTCCACTTT. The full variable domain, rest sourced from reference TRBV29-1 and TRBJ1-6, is SAVISQKPSRDICQRGTSLTIQCQVDSQVTMMFWYRQQPGQSLTLIATANQGSEATYESGFVIDKFPISRPNLTFSTLTVSNMSPEDSSIYLCSVLGTGYNSPLHFGNGTRLTVT.

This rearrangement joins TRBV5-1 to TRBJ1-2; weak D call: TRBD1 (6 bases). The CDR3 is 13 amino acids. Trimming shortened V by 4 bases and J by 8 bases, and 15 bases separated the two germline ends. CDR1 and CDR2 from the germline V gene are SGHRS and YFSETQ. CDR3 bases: TGCGCCAGCAGCGCAACAGGGATCGAGGGCTACACCTTC. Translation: CASSATGIEGYTF.

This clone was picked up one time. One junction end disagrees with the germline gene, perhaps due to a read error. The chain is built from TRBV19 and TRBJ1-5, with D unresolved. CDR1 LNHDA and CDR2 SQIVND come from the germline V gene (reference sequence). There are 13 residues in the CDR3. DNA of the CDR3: TGTGCCATTAGTAGCAGGCGAGATCAGCCCCAGCATTTT. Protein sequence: CAISSRRDQPQHF.

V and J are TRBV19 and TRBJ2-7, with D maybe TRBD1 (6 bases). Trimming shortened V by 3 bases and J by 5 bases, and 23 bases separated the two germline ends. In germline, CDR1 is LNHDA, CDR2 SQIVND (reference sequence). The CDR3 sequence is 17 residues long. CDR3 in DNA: TGTGCCAGTAGTATCGGGTTTGGGCAGGGGCTGCCAAACGAGCAGTACTTC. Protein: CASSIGFGQGLPNEQYF.

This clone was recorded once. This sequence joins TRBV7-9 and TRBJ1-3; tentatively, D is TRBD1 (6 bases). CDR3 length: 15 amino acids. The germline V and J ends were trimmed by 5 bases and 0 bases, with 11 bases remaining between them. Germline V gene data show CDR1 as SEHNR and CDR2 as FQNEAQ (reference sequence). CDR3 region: CASSTQGLSGNTIYF. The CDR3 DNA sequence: TGTGCCAGCAGCACACAGGGCCTCTCTGGAAACACCATATATTTT. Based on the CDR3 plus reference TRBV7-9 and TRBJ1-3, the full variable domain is DTGVSQNPRHKITKRGQNVTFRCDPISEHNRLYWYRQTLGQGPEFLTYFQNEAQLEKSRLLSDRFSAERPKGSFSTLEIQRTEQGDSAMYLCASSTQGLSGNTIYFGEGSWLTVV.

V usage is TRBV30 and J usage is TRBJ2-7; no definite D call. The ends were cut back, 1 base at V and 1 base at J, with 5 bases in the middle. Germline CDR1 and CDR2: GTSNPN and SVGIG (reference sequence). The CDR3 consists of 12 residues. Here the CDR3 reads CAWSGVSYEQYF. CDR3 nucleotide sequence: TGTGCCTGGAGTGGAGTGTCCTACGAGCAGTACTTC.

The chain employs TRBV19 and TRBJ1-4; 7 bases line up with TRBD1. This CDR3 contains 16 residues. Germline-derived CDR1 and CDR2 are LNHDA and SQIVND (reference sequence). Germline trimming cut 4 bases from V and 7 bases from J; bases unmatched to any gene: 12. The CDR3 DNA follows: TGTGCCAGTAGTACCCCGACAGGGAGGCGGCGTGAAAAACTGTTTTTT. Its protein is CASSTPTGRRREKLFF.

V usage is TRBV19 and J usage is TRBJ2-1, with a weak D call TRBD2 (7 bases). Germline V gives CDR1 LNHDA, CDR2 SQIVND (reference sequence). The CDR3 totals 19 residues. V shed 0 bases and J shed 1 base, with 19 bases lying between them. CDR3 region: CASSIDLAGASFSYNEQFF. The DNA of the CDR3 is TGTGCCAGTAGTATAGATCTGGCGGGGGCCTCCTTTTCCTACAATGAGCAGTTCTTC.

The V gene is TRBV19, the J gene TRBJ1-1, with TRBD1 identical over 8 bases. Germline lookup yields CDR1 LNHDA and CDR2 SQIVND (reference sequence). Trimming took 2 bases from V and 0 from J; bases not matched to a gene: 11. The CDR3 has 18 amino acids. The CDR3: CASSINPWTGTLNTEAFF. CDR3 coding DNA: TGTGCCAGTAGTATAAACCCCTGGACAGGGACGCTGAACACTGAAGCTTTCTTT. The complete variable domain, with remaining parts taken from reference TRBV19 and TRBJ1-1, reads DGGITQSPKYLFRKEGQNVTLSCEQNLNHDAMYWYRQDPGQGLRLIYYSQIVNDFQKGDIAEGYSVSREKKESFPLTVTSAQKNPTAFYLCASSINPWTGTLNTEAFFGQGTRLTVV.

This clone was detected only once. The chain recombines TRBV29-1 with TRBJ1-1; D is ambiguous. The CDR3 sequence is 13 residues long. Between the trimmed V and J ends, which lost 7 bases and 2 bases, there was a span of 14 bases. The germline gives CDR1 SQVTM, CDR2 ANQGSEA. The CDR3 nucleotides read TGCAGCGACAACGGACTGGACAACACTGAAGCTTTCTTT. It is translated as CSDNGLDNTEAFF. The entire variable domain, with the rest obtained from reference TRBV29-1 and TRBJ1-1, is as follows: SAVISQKPSRDICQRGTSLTIQCQVDSQVTMMFWYRQQPGQSLTLIATANQGSEATYESGFVIDKFPISRPNLTFSTLTVSNMSPEDSSIYLCSDNGLDNTEAFFGQGTRLTVV.

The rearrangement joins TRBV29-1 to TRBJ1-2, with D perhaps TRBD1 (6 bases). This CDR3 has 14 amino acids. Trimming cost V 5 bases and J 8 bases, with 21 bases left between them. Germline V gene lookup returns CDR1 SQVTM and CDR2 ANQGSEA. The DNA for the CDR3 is TGCAGCGTTAGGACGGGGGGCCCGAGCTACGGCTACACCTTC. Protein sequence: CSVRTGGPSYGYTF.